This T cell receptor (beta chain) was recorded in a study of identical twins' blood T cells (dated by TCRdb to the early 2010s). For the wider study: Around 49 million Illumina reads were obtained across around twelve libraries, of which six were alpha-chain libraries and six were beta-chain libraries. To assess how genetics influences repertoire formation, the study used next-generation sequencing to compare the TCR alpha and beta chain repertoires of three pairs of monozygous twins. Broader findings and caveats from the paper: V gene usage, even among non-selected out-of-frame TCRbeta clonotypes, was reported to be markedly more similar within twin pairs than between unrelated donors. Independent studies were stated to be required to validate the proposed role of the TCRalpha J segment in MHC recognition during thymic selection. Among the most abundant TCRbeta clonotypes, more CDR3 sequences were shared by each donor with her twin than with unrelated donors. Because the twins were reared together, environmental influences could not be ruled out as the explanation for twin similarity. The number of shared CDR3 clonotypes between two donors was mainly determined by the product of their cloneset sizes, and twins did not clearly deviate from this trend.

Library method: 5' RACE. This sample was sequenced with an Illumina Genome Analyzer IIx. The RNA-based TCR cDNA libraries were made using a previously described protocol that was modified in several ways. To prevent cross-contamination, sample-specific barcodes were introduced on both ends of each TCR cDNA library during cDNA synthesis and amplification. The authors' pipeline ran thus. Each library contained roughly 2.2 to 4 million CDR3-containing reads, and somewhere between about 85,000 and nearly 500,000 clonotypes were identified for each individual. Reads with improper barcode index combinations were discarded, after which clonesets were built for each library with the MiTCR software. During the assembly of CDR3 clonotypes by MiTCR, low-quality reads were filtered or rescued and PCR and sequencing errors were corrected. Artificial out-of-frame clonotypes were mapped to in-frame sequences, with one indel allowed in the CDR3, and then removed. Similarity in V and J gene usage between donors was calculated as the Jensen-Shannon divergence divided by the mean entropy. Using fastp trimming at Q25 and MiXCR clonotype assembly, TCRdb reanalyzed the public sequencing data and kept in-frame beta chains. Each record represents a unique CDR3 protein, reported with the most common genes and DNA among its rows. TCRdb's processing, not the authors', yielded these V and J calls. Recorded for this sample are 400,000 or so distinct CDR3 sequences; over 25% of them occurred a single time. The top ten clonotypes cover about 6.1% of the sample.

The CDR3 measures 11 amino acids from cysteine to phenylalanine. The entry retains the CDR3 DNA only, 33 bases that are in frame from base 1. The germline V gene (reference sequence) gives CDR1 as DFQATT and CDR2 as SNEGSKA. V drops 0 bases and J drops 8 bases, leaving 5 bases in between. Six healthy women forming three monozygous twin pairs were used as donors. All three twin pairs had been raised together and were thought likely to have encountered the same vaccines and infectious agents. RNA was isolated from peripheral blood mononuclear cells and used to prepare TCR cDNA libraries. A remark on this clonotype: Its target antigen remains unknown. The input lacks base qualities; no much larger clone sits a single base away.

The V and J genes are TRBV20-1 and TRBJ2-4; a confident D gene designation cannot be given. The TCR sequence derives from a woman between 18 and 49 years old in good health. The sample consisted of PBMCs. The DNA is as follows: TGCAGTGCTAGAGAAGTCTACATTCAGTACTTC. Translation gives CSAREVYIQYF.